The source of this TCR beta chain is a study of T cells in Graves' hyperthyroidism and ophthalmopathy. Whole-study results and caveats: Median prediction lead before ophthalmopathy onset was around 7 months with the model. Blood held most thyroid clonotypes expanded above 0.001 frequency.

About this clonotype itself: Its antigen is as yet unknown.

RNA transcripts provided the source from which TCR beta CDR3 regions were amplified. First-round RT-PCR of the TCR CDR3 relied on the HTBI primer set. MiXCR was run by TCRdb on the multiplex PCR reads, yielding one entry per CDR3 protein. The table has approximately 500,000 distinct CDR3 sequences, just over 45% seen once. Trimming removed 6 bases at V and 9 bases at J, with 11 bases between. Germline V gives CDR1 SNHLY, CDR2 FYNNEI. The CDR3 sequence is 11 residues long. Diagnostic assessment was based on clinical symptoms, serum thyroxine and TRAb, thyroid ultrasound and orbital computed tomography.

The rearrangement links TRBV2 to TRBJ2-5; perhaps TRBD2 as D (5 bases). The TCR originated in a woman under 30 with Graves' hyperthyroidism. Sequencing was carried out using peripheral blood or thyroid tissue (not recorded which). CDR3 sequence: CASRHSGAQYF. CDR3 DNA sequence: TGTGCCAGCAGACACTCCGGGGCCCAGTACTTC. The entire variable domain, with the rest obtained from reference TRBV2 and TRBJ2-5, is as follows: EPEVTQTPSHQVTQMGQEVILRCVPISNHLYFYWYRQILGQKVEFLVSFYNNEISEKSEIFDDQFSVERPDGSNFTLKIRSTKLEDSAMYFCASRHSGAQYFGPGTRLLVL.